One and the same sample provided the 32 T cell receptor beta chains below, sequenced in a study of regulatory T cells in long-lasting Graves disease. Time point defined: newly diagnosed GD, antithyroid drugs for less than 3 months. Extracted RNA from PBMCs served as the source of the TCR library. Arm-PCR of CDR3 regions with iRepertoire HTBI primers generated TCR beta libraries. MiXCR, run by TCRdb on the multiplex PCR reads, gives a single entry per CDR3 protein. Among 380,000 or so distinct CDR3 sequences listed, about a sixth were seen once. This sample also belongs to another study, concerning T cells in Graves' hyperthyroidism and ophthalmopathy.

The sequencing used peripheral blood mononuclear cells (PBMCs), collected at new diagnosis, from a patient treated with antithyroid drugs. The receptors were sampled from a woman aged 18-30 years with Graves disease.

This clonotype has a count of ten or more. J is TRBJ2-5 and V is TRBV9; 11 bases are a match to TRBD2. Trimming cost V 0 bases and J 3 bases; bases outside gene matches: 7. The CDR3 contains 17 residues. CDR1 is SGDLS, CDR2 YYNGEE, per germline. As DNA, the CDR3 is TGTGCCAGCAGCGTAGATCCTAGCGGGGGGACTGAAGAGACCCAGTACTTC. Its translation is CASSVDPSGGTEETQYF.

This clonotype was seen ten or more times. The gene calls are TRBV12-3 or TRBV12-4 and TRBJ1-2, with D perhaps matching TRBD1 (5 bases). The CDR3 has 15 amino acids. Trimming cost V 2 bases and J 8 bases, with 18 bases left between them. The CDR3 protein is CASSLLLGAGAGYTF. Written as DNA, the CDR3 is TGTGCCAGCAGTTTACTTTTAGGGGCTGGTGCGGGCTACACCTTC.

Only a few counts were recorded for this clonotype. The J gene is TRBJ1-3, the V gene TRBV30; D remains ambiguous. The V and J ends lost 1 base and 0 bases respectively, with 4 bases between them. This CDR3 contains 13 residues. Germline V gives CDR1 GTSNPN, CDR2 SVGIG (reference sequence). This chain's CDR3 is CAWSADSGNTIYF. The CDR3 DNA is TGTGCCTGGAGTGCCGACTCTGGAAACACCATATATTTT.

This clonotype was observed a handful of times. The gene calls are TRBV7-2 and TRBJ2-5; D ambiguous. Germline CDR1 reads SGHTA; CDR2 reads FQGNSA. The CDR3 runs to 13 residues. Between the trimmed V and J ends, which lost 5 bases and 1 base, there was a span of 8 bases. The CDR3 DNA reads TGTGCCAGCAGCCGGAGCGTCCAAGAGACCCAGTACTTC. Translated, it gives CASSRSVQETQYF.

This clonotype was seen a handful of times. The chain links TRBV25-1 to TRBJ2-5; TRBD2 is a possible D gene (6 bases). Germline V gene data show CDR1 as MGHDK and CDR2 as SYGVNS. Trimming removed 5 bases from V and 3 bases from J, with 13 bases in between. CDR3 size: 14 residues. The CDR3 DNA is TGTGCCAGCAGTTACCCGGGACTGAAAGAGACCCAGTACTTC. This sequence encodes CASSYPGLKETQYF.

With regard to this clonotype: A read error may explain this, as a much larger clone is one base away. This is likely a read error, given that the CDR3 carries no conserved phenylalanine or tryptophan at its end. The chain joins TRBV30 to TRBJ1-1; the D gene is possibly TRBD1 (6 bases). The CDR3 loop spans 11 amino acids. Germline CDR1 GTSNPN, CDR2 SVGIG (reference sequence). The ends were cut back, 5 bases at V and 11 bases at J, with 15 bases in the middle. The DNA for the CDR3 is TGTGCCTGGGGCGAAGGGGGGGATGCTTTCCTT. It is translated as CAWGEGGDAFL.

CDR3: CASRSSGGWYGYTF. The CDR3 DNA reads TGTGCCAGCAGATCTTCGGGAGGGTGGTATGGCTACACCTTC. The chain joins TRBV12-3 or TRBV12-4 to TRBJ1-2; D not resolved. V lost 6 bases to trimming and J lost 5 bases, with 16 bases between them. The CDR3 length is 14 residues.

This clonotype has just a few counts. The J gene is TRBJ2-1, the V gene TRBV6-2 or TRBV6-3; 9 nucleotides match TRBD2. The germline V gene has CDR1 MNHEY and CDR2 SVGEGT. The trim removed 6 bases at V and 0 bases at J, leaving 3 bases unmatched. The CDR3 spans 15 residues. The CDR3 region has the DNA TGTGCCAGCAGCCGACTAGCGGCCTCCTACAATGAGCAGTTCTTC. As protein: CASSRLAASYNEQFF.

This clonotype was recorded at least ten times. The genes are TRBV11-2 and TRBJ2-3, with D unresolved. CDR3 length: 13 residues. Germline V gives CDR1 SGHAT, CDR2 FQNNGV. V lost 2 bases and J 5 bases, leaving 8 bases between the germline ends. The CDR3 nucleotides are TGTGCCAGCAGCTTATCTCCTGAAGATACGCAGTATTTT. This gives the protein CASSLSPEDTQYF.

The sample holds many counts of this clonotype. This chain joins TRBV18 and TRBJ1-2; 8 bases align to TRBD1. CDR3 length: 13 residues. Germline trimming cut 4 bases from V and 3 bases from J; bases unmatched to any gene: 1. CDR1 and CDR2 (germline): KGHSH, LQKENI. This chain's CDR3 is CASSQGQDYGYTF. CDR3 DNA: TGTGCCAGCTCACAGGGACAGGACTATGGCTACACCTTC. Using reference TRBV18 and TRBJ1-2 for the parts outside the CDR3, the full variable domain is NAGVMQNPRHLVRRRGQEARLRCSPMKGHSHVYWYRQLPEEGLKFMVYLQKENIIDESGMPKERFSAEFPKEGPSILRIQQVVRGDSAAYFCASSQGQDYGYTFGSGTRLTVV.

The chain couples TRBV11-2 to TRBJ2-5; no clear D gene. Trimming took 2 bases from V and 5 from J, leaving 9 bases between them. The CDR3 sequence is 13 residues long. CDR1 is SGHAT, CDR2 FQNNGV, per germline. The CDR3 protein is CASSLYPDETQYF. Written as DNA, the CDR3 is TGTGCCAGCAGCTTATATCCAGACGAGACCCAGTACTTC.

There are many counts of this clonotype. The gene calls are TRBV4-1 and TRBJ1-1; TRBD1 might be the D (5 bases). The CDR3 sequence is 18 residues long. Trimming removed 3 bases at V and 4 bases at J, with 24 bases between. Per germline, CDR1 MGHRA and CDR2 YSYEKL. The CDR3 reads CASSQGTSKRSGRTEAFF. CDR3 in DNA: TGCGCCAGCAGCCAGGGGACCTCCAAGCGAAGCGGCCGCACTGAAGCTTTCTTT.

The chain couples TRBV11-2 to TRBJ1-4, with 9 bases aligning to TRBD1. The germline V gene has CDR1 SGHAT and CDR2 FQNNGV. Trimming at V came to 3 bases and at J to 5 bases, leaving 7 bases not matched to a gene. The CDR3 covers 16 residues. The CDR3 sequence is CASSFLRGQGNEKLFF. In nucleotides, the CDR3 is TGTGCCAGCAGCTTTCTTAGGGGACAGGGAAATGAAAAACTGTTTTTT.

As concerns this clonotype: A much larger clonotype is one base distant, so this may be a read error. The chain employs TRBV20-1 and TRBJ1-2, with unresolved D. Per germline, CDR1 DFQATT and CDR2 SNEGSKA (reference sequence). The CDR3 runs 13 residues. CDR3 DNA: TGCTGTGCTAGTGAGGGAGTCGGCTATGGCTACACCTTC. It yields the protein CCASEGVGYGYTF.

Many counts were recorded for this clonotype. This chain joins TRBV28 and TRBJ2-4, with 11 bases identical to TRBD2. Germline CDR1 and CDR2: MDHEN and SYDVKM. The CDR3 totals 15 residues. With V trimmed by 4 bases and J by 8 bases, 7 bases remained unmatched. CDR3 loop: CASSSVAGGPDIQYF. The DNA for the CDR3 is TGTGCCAGCAGTTCGGTAGCGGGGGGGCCGGACATTCAGTACTTC.

Ten or more counts support this clonotype. The chain carries TRBV7-8 and TRBJ2-1; 12 bases agree with TRBD2. V lost 5 bases and J lost 5; bases outside the gene matches: 7. The CDR3 extends over 16 amino acids. Germline V gives CDR1 SGHVS, CDR2 FQNEAQ. CDR3 DNA sequence: TGTGCCAGCAGCCTTACACTAGCGGGAGGTGACAATGAGCAGTTCTTC. It encodes CASSLTLAGGDNEQFF.

This clonotype was recorded a few times. This rearrangement joins TRBV5-6 to TRBJ1-2; D gene ambiguous. The V end lost 5 bases, the J end lost 7 bases, and 12 bases lay between the germline ends. Germline V gives CDR1 SGHDT, CDR2 YYEEEE. The CDR3 has 12 residues. The DNA for the CDR3 is TGTGCCAGCAGGTTCGGGAGGGTTGGCTACACCTTC. As protein: CASRFGRVGYTF.

V and J are TRBV20-1 and TRBJ2-1; TRBD2 aligns across 14 bases. CDR3 length: 15 amino acids. V was pared by 6 bases and J by 6 bases, with 7 bases of the junction left unmatched. Germline V gene lookup returns CDR1 DFQATT and CDR2 SNEGSKA (reference sequence). This chain's CDR3 is CSARWTSGRTNEQFF. DNA of the CDR3: TGCAGTGCCAGATGGACTAGCGGGAGGACCAATGAGCAGTTCTTC.

The table lists this clonotype with many counts. This rearrangement joins TRBV20-1 to TRBJ2-3; D tentatively reads TRBD1 or TRBD2 (6 bases each). Trimming cost V 2 bases and J 0 bases, with 15 bases left between them. CDR3 length: 16 amino acids. Germline loops: CDR1 DFQATT, CDR2 SNEGSKA (reference sequence). CDR3 coding DNA: TGCAGTGCTAGATCCCTAGCGAGGGGGAGCACAGATACGCAGTATTTT. The encoded protein is CSARSLARGSTDTQYF.

This clonotype occurred many times. This chain connects TRBV12-3 or TRBV12-4 to TRBJ2-1, with 11 nucleotides matching TRBD1. CDR3 length equals 15 residues. V lost 2 bases and J lost 5; bases outside the gene matches: 2. In nucleotides, the CDR3 is TGTGCCAGCAGTTTACCGGGACAGGGGGACAATGAGCAGTTCTTC. Its protein is CASSLPGQGDNEQFF.

Only one count was recorded for this clonotype. The J gene is TRBJ1-5, the V gene TRBV5-4; 8 bases fit TRBD1. J lost 6 bases, V lost 0 bases, and 5 bases had no gene match. The CDR3 length is 15 residues. The germline gives CDR1 SGHNT, CDR2 YYREEE (reference sequence). The CDR3 coding sequence is TGTGCCAGCAGCTTGGGGACAGGGCAGGGTCAGCCCCAGCATTTT. This encodes CASSLGTGQGQPQHF.

In regard to this clonotype: It is likely a read error: a sequence one base away is far more abundant. This chain joins TRBV11-3 and TRBJ2-1; possible D gene TRBD1, 5 bases. The end of the DNA fits TRBJ2-5 better, so the J call may be wrong. Germline V CDR1 and CDR2: SGHNT, YENEEA. This CDR3 is built from 14 residues. In DNA form, the CDR3 reads TGTGCCAACAGGATACAGGAGAACCAAGAGACCCAGTACTTC. Encoded protein: CANRIQENQETQYF.

CDR3 residues: CSALAGAGDTQYF. In DNA form, the CDR3 reads TGCAGCGCCTTAGCGGGGGCCGGGGATACGCAGTATTTT. The chain employs TRBV29-1 and TRBJ2-3; 9 bases line up with TRBD2. Germline assignment: CDR1 SQVTM and CDR2 ANQGSEA. CDR3 length equals 13 residues. Trimming cost V 7 bases and J 6 bases; bases outside gene matches: 8.

J is TRBJ1-1 and V is TRBV18, with D possibly matching TRBD1 (5 bases). Germline CDR1 KGHSH, CDR2 LQKENI. There are 15 residues in the CDR3. V lost 0 bases, J lost 1 base, and 9 bases lay in between. The CDR3 region has the DNA TGTGCCAGCTCACCACCAGGGGCAGAGAACACTGAAGCTTTCTTT. Amino acid sequence: CASSPPGAENTEAFF.

The chain carries TRBV5-1 and TRBJ2-5; 7 nucleotides align to TRBD1. Germline CDR1 reads SGHRS; CDR2 reads YFSETQ. Trimming removed 2 bases from V and 1 base from J; junction bases left unmatched: 8. This CDR3 comprises 16 residues. CDR3 protein: CASSLPGQPIQETQYF. In DNA form, the CDR3 reads TGCGCCAGCAGCTTACCGGGACAGCCGATCCAAGAGACCCAGTACTTC.

This clonotype was detected many times. The rearrangement uses TRBV7-2 and TRBJ1-4, with D perhaps matching TRBD1 (5 bases). The CDR3 runs 15 residues. The V and J ends lost 1 base and 0 bases respectively, with 6 bases between them. Germline CDR1 reads SGHTA; CDR2 reads FQGNSA. The CDR3 DNA sequence: TGTGCCAGCAGCTTAGTACAGGCAACTAATGAAAAACTGTTTTTT. Amino acid sequence: CASSLVQATNEKLFF.

This clonotype was detected many times. The genes are TRBV20-1 and TRBJ2-1; D is unclear. Looked up from germline, CDR1 is DFQATT and CDR2 is SNEGSKA (reference sequence). Trimming removed 3 bases from V and 6 bases from J, with 6 bases in between. CDR3 length: 11 amino acids. CDR3 bases: TGCAGTGCTAGTAGAGCCAATGAGCAGTTCTTC. Its translation is CSASRANEQFF.

This clonotype was seen many times. The chain carries TRBV10-3 and TRBJ2-5; the match to TRBD2 covers 14 bases. The V and J ends lost 2 bases and 4 bases, in that order; junction bases with no gene match: 3. The CDR3 covers 16 residues. Germline CDR1 ENHRY, CDR2 SYGVKD. The DNA of the CDR3 is TGTGCCATCAGTGAGACGGGGACTAGCGGGGGAGAGACCCAGTACTTC. Its protein is CAISETGTSGGETQYF.

This sequence joins TRBV28 and TRBJ2-5; 10 bases agree with TRBD2. The CDR3 extends over 17 amino acids. V shed 5 bases and J 9 bases; nucleotides not matched to a gene: 18. Per the germline V gene, CDR1 is MDHEN and CDR2 is SYDVKM. CDR3 sequence: CASSPRRGTSDRRAQYF. In DNA form, the CDR3 reads TGTGCCAGCAGTCCCAGACGGGGGACTAGCGACCGGCGGGCCCAGTACTTC.

The chain uses TRBV7-3 and TRBJ2-5, with 10 nucleotides matching TRBD2. Trimming removed 1 base from V and 6 bases from J; junction bases left unmatched: 8. Germline CDR1 reads SGHTA; CDR2 reads FQGTGA. The CDR3 loop spans 16 amino acids. CDR3 sequence (DNA): TGTGCCAGCAGCTTAATGGTTAGCGGGGGGATACAGACCCAGTACTTC. Protein product: CASSLMVSGGIQTQYF.

As DNA, the CDR3 is TGTGCCAGCAGACCCCTGAAGGGGGACAGATATAGCAATCAGCCCCAGCATTTT. Protein: CASRPLKGDRYSNQPQHF. V gene TRBV6-2 or TRBV6-3 combines with J gene TRBJ1-5; 7 nucleotides line up with TRBD1. The germline gives CDR1 MNHEY, CDR2 SVGEGT. This CDR3 comprises 18 residues. Trimming removed 6 bases from V and 0 bases from J; junction bases left unmatched: 14.

The sample holds a few counts of this clonotype. This chain links TRBV4-1 with TRBJ1-4, with D unresolved. The CDR3 covers 15 residues. V was pared by 6 bases and J by 0 bases, with 11 bases between. Germline assignment: CDR1 MGHRA and CDR2 YSYEKL. The CDR3 bases are TGCGCCAGCAGGCTTCAGGATGCAACTAATGAAAAACTGTTTTTT. It codes for CASRLQDATNEKLFF.